This T cell receptor beta chain was captured by sequencing in a study of human thymus T cells. General study points: Across thymic and blood repertoires, the usage of V and J genes appeared to be biased.

The V and J ends lost 6 bases and 0 bases respectively, with 11 bases between them. The CDR3 loop spans 15 amino acids. CDR1 and CDR2 from the germline V gene are MNHEY and SVGAGI. The study used thymus tissue resected during corrective heart surgery. Clones were read by immunoSEQ multiplex PCR, and TCRdb kept only the in-frame ones, dropping some. Of tens of thousands of clones listed, 85% to 95% are singletons. Regarding this clone: No antigen is known for it.

The sequence was collected from a girl under two years old with a congenital heart defect but otherwise immunologically healthy. The rearrangement uses TRBV6-5 and TRBJ1-4; perhaps TRBD1 as D (6 bases). Source material: thymus tissue. CDR3 loop: CASSGQSATNEKLFF. The CDR3 region has the DNA TGTGCCAGCAGCGGACAGTCTGCAACTAATGAAAAACTGTTTTTT.